Below, 15 T cell receptor beta chains from the same sample are listed, as sequenced in a study of blood T cell repertoires in COVID-19. Sequencing used immunoSEQ multiplex PCR; TCRdb keeps in-frame clones, though not all of them. Found here are about 320,000 clones, just over 85% of them singletons; the top ten hold 10%. Sequencing used PBMCs or T cells enriched from blood (not recorded which). These receptors were taken from a woman between 18 and 29 years old who had recovered from COVID-19.

This chain links TRBV5-1 with TRBJ2-1; 9 bases are a match to TRBD1. CDR3 length equals 16 residues. The ends lost 1 base at V and 7 bases at J; junction bases unmatched: 9. Per germline, CDR1 SGHRS and CDR2 YFSETQ. The CDR3 DNA reads TGCGCCAGCAGCTTGTCAGGACAGGGGTTGTGGAATGAGCAGTTCTTC. Protein: CASSLSGQGLWNEQFF.

The chain combines TRBV15 with TRBJ1-2, with 8 positions matching TRBD1. The CDR3 length is 16 residues. Germline loops: CDR1 LNHNV, CDR2 YYDKDF (reference sequence). The V gene end was trimmed by 0 bases and the J gene end by 2 bases; junction bases not matched to a gene: 5. The CDR3 sequence is CATSRDPGQGNYGYTF. CDR3 coding DNA: TGTGCCACCAGCAGAGACCCTGGACAGGGAAACTATGGCTACACCTTC. The entire variable domain, with the rest obtained from reference TRBV15 and TRBJ1-2, is as follows: DAMVIQNPRYQVTQFGKPVTLSCSQTLNHNVMYWYQQKSSQAPKLLFHYYDKDFNNEADTPDNFQSRRPNTSFCFLDIRSPGLGDTAMYLCATSRDPGQGNYGYTFGSGTRLTVV.

This chain connects TRBV28 to TRBJ1-5; D is undetermined. The CDR3 consists of 15 residues. V was clipped by 5 bases and J by 3 bases, with 14 bases between them. CDR1 and CDR2 from the germline V gene are MDHEN and SYDVKM. CDR3 residues: CASSHRGRFNQPQHF. In nucleotides, the CDR3 is TGTGCCAGCAGTCACCGCGGTAGATTCAATCAGCCCCAGCATTTT.

The V and J genes are TRBV7-9 and TRBJ2-3, with D maybe TRBD2 (5 bases). The germline V gene has CDR1 SEHNR and CDR2 FQNEAQ (reference sequence). There are 11 residues in the CDR3. V gave up 5 bases and J gave up 8 bases, with 8 bases separating them. CDR3 sequence: CASSHGVTQYF. DNA of the CDR3: TGTGCCAGCAGCCACGGGGTTACGCAGTATTTT.

The V and J genes are TRBV2 and TRBJ1-5, with 8 bases that match TRBD1. Trimming cost V 5 bases and J 3 bases; bases outside gene matches: 9. The CDR3 is made up of 16 amino acids. Germline CDR1 is SNHLY and CDR2 is FYNNEI. CDR3 DNA sequence: TGTGCCAGCAGTTCTCAGGGGGCCGAGAACAATCAGCCCCAGCATTTT. Translation gives CASSSQGAENNQPQHF.

The rearrangement links TRBV10-3 to TRBJ1-2, with a tentative D call TRBD1 (5 bases). With 0 bases removed from V and 8 bases from J, the gap between germline ends came to 10 bases. The CDR3 has 13 amino acids. Germline V lookup: CDR1 ENHRY, CDR2 SYGVKD. CDR3 protein: CAISESGREGYTF. The CDR3, as DNA: TGTGCCATCAGTGAGTCGGGCAGGGAAGGCTACACCTTC.

On this clone: A far more abundant clone sits one base away, making this likely a read error. The chain uses TRBV7-9 and TRBJ1-4; 9 bases are shared with TRBD1. The CDR3 loop spans 14 amino acids. V dropped 4 bases and J dropped 7; count of bases not matched to a gene: 4. Germline CDR1 is SEHNR and CDR2 is FQNEAQ (reference sequence). For the CDR3, the DNA is TGTGCCAGCAGCTCGGGACAGGGAGGTGAAAAACTGTTTTTT. It is translated as CASSSGQGGEKLFF.

The DNA for the CDR3 is TGTGCCAGCAGCTTAGGGCTAGCCTACGAGCAGTACTTC. Amino acid sequence: CASSLGLAYEQYF. This chain connects TRBV7-2 to TRBJ2-7; D ambiguous. This CDR3 is 13 amino acids long. The germline V gene encodes CDR1 SGHTA and CDR2 FQGNSA. V lost 1 base, J lost 2 bases, and 6 bases lay in between.

The chain is built from TRBV29-1 and TRBJ1-4, with D tentatively TRBD1 (5 bases). The germline gives CDR1 SQVTM, CDR2 ANQGSEA. This CDR3 has 13 amino acids. V lost 6 bases to trimming and J lost 3 bases, with 11 bases between them. CDR3 DNA sequence: TGCAGCGTCGGAGGGGACCCTAATGAAAAACTGTTTTTT. Amino acid sequence: CSVGGDPNEKLFF.

This clone was recorded once. The chain recombines TRBV27 with TRBJ2-1; the match to TRBD1 covers 8 bases. Germline CDR1 MNHEY, CDR2 SMNVEV (reference sequence). Unmatched junction bases numbered 0, after V lost 6 bases and J lost 8 bases. This CDR3 has 11 amino acids. The CDR3 sequence: CASRDRDEQFF. The CDR3, as DNA: TGTGCCAGCAGGGACAGGGATGAGCAGTTCTTC.

The chain is built from TRBV7-3 and TRBJ1-6; D possibly corresponds to TRBD1 (5 bases). The germline V gene encodes CDR1 SGHTA and CDR2 FQGTGA. V was pared by 5 bases and J by 8 bases, with 10 bases between. This CDR3 has 13 amino acids. CDR3 coding DNA: TGTGCCAGCAGCCAACAGGAGTATTCACCCCTCCACTTT. Its protein is CASSQQEYSPLHF.

The rearrangement uses TRBV15 and TRBJ1-3; D may be TRBD1 (5 bases). The CDR3 is made up of 15 amino acids. Germline CDR1 is LNHNV and CDR2 is YYDKDF (reference sequence). V was shortened by 0 bases and J by 2 bases, with 8 bases between the two germline ends. This CDR3 is CATSREAGTGNTIYF. The DNA of the CDR3 is TGTGCCACCAGCAGAGAGGCAGGGACTGGAAACACCATATATTTT. The full variable domain, completed using reference TRBV15 and TRBJ1-3, is DAMVIQNPRYQVTQFGKPVTLSCSQTLNHNVMYWYQQKSSQAPKLLFHYYDKDFNNEADTPDNFQSRRPNTSFCFLDIRSPGLGDTAMYLCATSREAGTGNTIYFGEGSWLTVV.

This clone was observed a handful of times. The gene calls are TRBV28 and TRBJ2-7; D perhaps matches TRBD1 (5 bases). Trimming shortened V by 3 bases and J by 4 bases, and 13 bases separated the two germline ends. Looked up from germline, CDR1 is MDHEN and CDR2 is SYDVKM. The CDR3 has 14 amino acids. The CDR3 sequence is CASSFFRGLYEQYF. CDR3 bases: TGTGCCAGCAGTTTTTTTAGGGGCCTGTACGAGCAGTACTTC.

The genes are TRBV30 and TRBJ1-5; 7 positions match TRBD1. Germline V lookup: CDR1 GTSNPN, CDR2 SVGIG (reference sequence). The V gene end was trimmed by 0 bases and the J gene end by 4 bases; junction bases not matched to a gene: 9. This CDR3 comprises 16 residues. CDR3 in DNA: TGTGCCTGGAGTGTACGGTGGACAGGCCTGAATCAGCCCCAGCATTTT. Translation: CAWSVRWTGLNQPQHF.

CDR3 nucleotides: TGTGCCAGCACGAAAGGGACAGGGGGCTCGGAGACCCAGTACTTC. It codes for CASTKGTGGSETQYF. The chain has TRBV27 and TRBJ2-5; 12 positions match TRBD1. Looked up from germline, CDR1 is MNHEY and CDR2 is SMNVEV (reference sequence). The V gene end was trimmed by 7 bases and the J gene end by 5 bases; junction bases not matched to a gene: 8. The CDR3 has 15 amino acids.